The T cell receptor beta chain under discussion was sequenced for a study of control samples from healthy donors and cancer patients. This CDR3 contains 15 residues. V gave up 1 base and J gave up 5 bases, with 14 bases separating them. Germline values: CDR1 MGHRA, CDR2 YSYEKL. Profiled with immunoSEQ multiplex PCR; TCRdb holds only in-frame clones, not every one. Of about 130,000 clones in the sample, around 94% are singletons; the top ten hold 14%. The origin of this receptor is a man aged 55 to 70 with colorectal cancer. The gene calls are TRBV4-1 and TRBJ1-2; D perhaps matches TRBD1 (5 bases). The sequencing sample was made of PBMCs. The CDR3 sequence is CASSQGGHDFYGYTF. The CDR3 DNA sequence: TGCGCCAGCAGCCAAGGTGGACATGATTTTTATGGCTACACCTTC.